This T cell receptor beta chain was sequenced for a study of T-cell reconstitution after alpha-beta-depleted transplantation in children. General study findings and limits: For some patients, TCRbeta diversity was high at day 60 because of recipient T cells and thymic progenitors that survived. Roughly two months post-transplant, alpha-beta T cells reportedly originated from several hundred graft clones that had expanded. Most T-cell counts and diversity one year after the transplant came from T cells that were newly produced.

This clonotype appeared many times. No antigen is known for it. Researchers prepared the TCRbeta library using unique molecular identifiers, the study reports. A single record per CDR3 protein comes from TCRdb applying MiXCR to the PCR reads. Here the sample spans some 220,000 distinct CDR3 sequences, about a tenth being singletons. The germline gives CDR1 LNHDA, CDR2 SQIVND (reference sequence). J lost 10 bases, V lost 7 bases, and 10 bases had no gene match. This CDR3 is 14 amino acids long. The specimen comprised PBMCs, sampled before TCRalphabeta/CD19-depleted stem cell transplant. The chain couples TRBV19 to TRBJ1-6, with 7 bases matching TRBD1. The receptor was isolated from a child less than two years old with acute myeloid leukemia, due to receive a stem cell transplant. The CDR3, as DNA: TGTGCCAGTACCAAGACAGGGAGCTGGTCACCCCTCCACTTT. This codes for CASTKTGSWSPLHF.